One T cell receptor (beta chain) is described in this entry. What it binds is not known. Unique molecular identifiers were present in the TCR beta cDNA libraries. The authors obtained roughly 0.5 million cDNA molecules from roughly 1 to 10 million T cells. Using its own MiXCR run on the PCR reads, TCRdb lists one record per CDR3 protein. The sample lists roughly 570,000 distinct CDR3 sequences; under 40% were seen once. V was cut by 1 base and J by 11 bases, with 14 bases left in between. Looked up from germline, CDR1 is MGHRA and CDR2 is YSYEKL. CDR3 length: 14 residues. The data were obtained in a study of post-analysis software for immune sequencing data. Study overall: Courses of disease covered relapsing-remitting, secondary progressive and progressive-relapsing multiple sclerosis. General study findings and limits: Normalized Chao1 diversity in multiple sclerosis patients fell significantly below that of controls. Several TRBV segments (TRBV5-6, TRBV5-1 and TRBV20-1 among them) occurred more frequently in patients than in controls.

The chain has TRBV4-1 and TRBJ1-4; the D gene is possibly TRBD1 (5 bases). This clonotype was sampled from a girl aged 2-17 years with multiple sclerosis. Material for sequencing was blood. The CDR3 loop reads CASSQGGVQTKLFF. The DNA of the CDR3 is TGCGCCAGCAGCCAAGGGGGGGTGCAGACGAAACTGTTTTTT.